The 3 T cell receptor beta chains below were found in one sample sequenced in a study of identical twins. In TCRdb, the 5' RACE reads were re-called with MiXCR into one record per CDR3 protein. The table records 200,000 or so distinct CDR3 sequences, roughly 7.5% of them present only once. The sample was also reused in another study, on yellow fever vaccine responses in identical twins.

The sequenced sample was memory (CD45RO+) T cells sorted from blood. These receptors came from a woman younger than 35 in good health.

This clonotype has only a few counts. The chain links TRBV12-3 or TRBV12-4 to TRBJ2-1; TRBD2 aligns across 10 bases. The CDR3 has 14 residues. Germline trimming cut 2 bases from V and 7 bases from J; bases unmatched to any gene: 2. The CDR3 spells CASSLSGGVNEQFF. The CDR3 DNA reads TGTGCCAGCAGTTTAAGCGGGGGGGTAAATGAGCAGTTCTTC.

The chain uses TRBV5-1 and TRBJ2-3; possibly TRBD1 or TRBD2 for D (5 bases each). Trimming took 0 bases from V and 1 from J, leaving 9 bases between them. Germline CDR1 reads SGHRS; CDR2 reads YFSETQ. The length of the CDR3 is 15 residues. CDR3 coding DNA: TGCGCCAGCAGCTTGGCCGAGGGACGCACAGATACGCAGTATTTT. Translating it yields CASSLAEGRTDTQYF.

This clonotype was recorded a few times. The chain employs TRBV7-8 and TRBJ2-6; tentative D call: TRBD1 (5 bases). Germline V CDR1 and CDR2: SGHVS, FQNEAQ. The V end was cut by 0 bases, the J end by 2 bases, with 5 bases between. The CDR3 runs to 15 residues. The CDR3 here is CASSLAGAGANVLTF. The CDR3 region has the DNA TGTGCCAGCAGCTTAGCAGGGGCTGGGGCCAACGTCCTGACTTTC.